This entry lists 12 T cell receptor beta chains sequenced from one sample in a study of regulatory T cells in long-lasting Graves disease. Researchers made TCR beta libraries by using iRepertoire HTBI primers and running Arm-PCR on CDR3 regions. TCRdb called the multiplex PCR reads again in MiXCR, with one record for every CDR3 protein. The repertoire holds a few hundred thousand distinct CDR3 sequences, with 16% as singletons. The time point was: newly diagnosed GD, antithyroid drugs for less than 3 months. Preparation of the TCR library used RNA extracted from PBMCs. These same data were also listed under a study on T cells in Graves' hyperthyroidism and ophthalmopathy.

This specimen was peripheral blood mononuclear cells (PBMCs), taken at new diagnosis, from a patient treated with antithyroid drugs. The receptors derive from a man aged 35 to 55 with Graves disease.

The table lists this clonotype with many counts. The junction departs from germline at one end; a sequencing error may be responsible. The chain employs TRBV5-1 and TRBJ2-3, with TRBD1 matching over 9 bases. Germline values: CDR1 SGHRS, CDR2 YFSETQ. There are 14 residues in the CDR3. DNA of the CDR3: TGTGCCAGCAGCTTAGGACAGGGGCCAGATACGCAGTATTTT. Protein: CASSLGQGPDTQYF.

There are many counts of this clonotype. At one end the junction does not follow the germline gene, possibly because of a read error. V is TRBV6-2 or TRBV6-3 and J is TRBJ2-3; 8 bases fit TRBD1. Germline V gene lookup returns CDR1 MNHEY and CDR2 SVGEGT. CDR3 length: 14 amino acids. The CDR3 bases are TGTGCCAGCAGTTACGACTTCATGCTGGGACAGGCAAATTTT. As protein: CASSYDFMLGQANF.

The V gene is TRBV7-2, the J gene TRBJ1-5; TRBD1 agrees at 7 bases. Germline trimming cut 0 bases from V and 5 bases from J; bases unmatched to any gene: 7. CDR1 and CDR2 from the germline V gene are SGHTA and FQGNSA. The CDR3 is made up of 16 amino acids. CDR3 protein: CASSLAGDSRYQPQHF. CDR3 DNA: TGTGCCAGCAGCTTAGCTGGGGACAGCCGATATCAGCCCCAGCATTTT. Full variable domain (rest looked up from reference TRBV7-2 and TRBJ1-5): GAGVSQSPSNKVTEKGKDVELRCDPISGHTALYWYRQSLGQGLEFLIYFQGNSAPDKSGLPSDRFSAERTGGSVSTLTIQRTQQEDSAVYLCASSLAGDSRYQPQHFGDGTRLSIL.

In its sample, this clonotype was seen many times. V and J are TRBV7-9 and TRBJ2-3; D is ambiguous. This CDR3 comprises 14 residues. Germline V lookup: CDR1 SEHNR, CDR2 FQNEAQ (reference sequence). V was trimmed by 1 base and J by 5 bases, leaving 10 bases between them. The CDR3 sequence: CASSLEGLGDTQYF. The CDR3 DNA is TGTGCCAGCAGCTTAGAGGGCTTGGGAGATACGCAGTATTTT. The full variable domain, in which reference TRBV7-9 and TRBJ2-3 provide the parts outside the CDR3, is DTGVSQNPRHKITKRGQNVTFRCDPISEHNRLYWYRQTLGQGPEFLTYFQNEAQLEKSRLLSDRFSAERPKGSFSTLEIQRTEQGDSAMYLCASSLEGLGDTQYFGPGTRLTVL.

Ten or more counts support this clonotype. The gene calls are TRBV18 and TRBJ2-5; 8 positions match TRBD1. This CDR3 has 15 amino acids. CDR1 is KGHSH, CDR2 LQKENI, per germline. The trim removed 6 bases at V and 5 bases at J, leaving 11 bases unmatched. CDR3 in DNA: TGTGCCAGCTCGCCTTTGGACAGGGTAGGGGAGACCCAGTACTTC. Its translation: CASSPLDRVGETQYF.

This clonotype was observed at least ten times. The chain uses TRBV20-1 and TRBJ2-2; 7 positions agree with TRBD1. The trim removed 5 bases at V and 2 bases at J, leaving 2 bases unmatched. Germline values: CDR1 DFQATT, CDR2 SNEGSKA (reference sequence). The CDR3 is 13 residues long. The CDR3 is CSAVGGNTGELFF. CDR3 sequence (DNA): TGCAGTGCTGTAGGGGGCAACACCGGGGAGCTGTTTTTT.

The rearrangement joins TRBV7-3 to TRBJ2-3; 12 nucleotides align to TRBD2. Germline-derived CDR1 and CDR2 are SGHTA and FQGTGA. V shed 5 bases and J 6 bases; nucleotides not matched to a gene: 3. The CDR3 sequence is 14 residues long. Here the CDR3 DNA reads TGTGCCAGCAGCATCGGGACTAGCGGGGATACGCAGTATTTT. As protein: CASSIGTSGDTQYF. The entire variable domain, with the rest obtained from reference TRBV7-3 and TRBJ2-3, is as follows: GAGVSQTPSNKVTEKGKYVELRCDPISGHTALYWYRQSLGQGPEFLIYFQGTGAADDSGLPNDRFFAVRPEGSVSTLKIQRTERGDSAVYLCASSIGTSGDTQYFGPGTRLTVL.

This clonotype was seen repeatedly, ten times or more. The rearrangement joins TRBV29-1 to TRBJ1-4, with TRBD1 identical over 8 bases. CDR3 length equals 14 residues. The V and J ends lost 6 bases and 2 bases, in that order; junction bases with no gene match: 5. The V gene's germline CDR1 is SQVTM and CDR2 ANQGSEA. CDR3 in amino acids: CSVAGGATNEKLFF. The CDR3, as DNA: TGCAGCGTCGCAGGGGGCGCGACTAATGAAAAACTGTTTTTT.

This clonotype has ten or more counts. The chain joins TRBV27 to TRBJ2-7; D possibly corresponds to TRBD1 (6 bases). CDR1 is MNHEY and CDR2 is SMNVEV in the germline V gene (reference sequence). The CDR3 consists of 15 residues. V lost 5 bases and J 4 bases, leaving 18 bases between the germline ends. The CDR3 DNA reads TGTGCCAGCAGTCTTCAATGGACAGAAAGGTACGAGCAGTACTTC. Its protein product is CASSLQWTERYEQYF.

This clonotype came up a few times. The V and J genes are TRBV12-3 or TRBV12-4 and TRBJ1-2; 8 positions match TRBD1. There are 15 residues in the CDR3. V lost 7 bases and J lost 0; bases outside the gene matches: 7. As DNA, the CDR3 is TGTGCCAGCACCTGGGGGACAGGATCTAACTATGGCTACACCTTC. Translation gives CASTWGTGSNYGYTF.

For this clonotype: This may stem from a read error, because a much larger clone lies one nucleotide away. The chain couples TRBV2 to TRBJ2-5; 7 bases match TRBD1. The CDR3 is made up of 13 amino acids. The V gene end was trimmed by 2 bases and the J gene end by 7 bases; junction bases not matched to a gene: 4. Germline loops: CDR1 SNHLY, CDR2 FYNNEI. The CDR3 here is CASSERDRGTQYF. DNA of the CDR3: TGTGCCAGCAGTGAACGGGACAGAGGGACCCAGTACTTC.

V usage is TRBV24-1 and J usage is TRBJ2-3; a weak D match, TRBD1 (6 bases). The germline gives CDR1 KGHDR, CDR2 SFDVKD. The CDR3 contains 13 residues. The V and J ends lost 9 bases and 8 bases respectively, with 17 bases between them. The CDR3 DNA sequence: TGTGCCACCCAGTCGATGGGGGCTCGTACGCAGTATTTT. Translated: CATQSMGARTQYF.